This is a list of T cell receptor beta chains from one sample in a study of shared clonotypes between healthy human individuals. Profiled with immunoSEQ multiplex PCR; TCRdb holds only in-frame clones, not every one. The repertoire includes millions of clones, over 85% of them detected once, and about 0.13% sits in the top ten. Sequences were obtained from naive CD4+ T cells sorted from blood. The source of these receptors is a man aged 18 to 35 in good health. CDR3s include the opening cysteine and the closing phenylalanine or tryptophan. Each record gives: V gene, D gene, CDR3 protein. D genes are given only for firm matches.

V: TRBV28
D: TRBD1
CDR3: CASSMKTGTGVVYYEQYF

V: TRBV5-1
D: TRBD1
CDR3: CASSLEGQGAGNTIYF

V: TRBV10-2
D: TRBD1
CDR3: CASSNKGTGWTDTQYF

V: TRBV20-1
D: NA
CDR3: CSAITGNVLHF

V: TRBV5-1
D: NA
CDR3: CASSLSDTHPYNEQFF

V: TRBV7-2
D: NA
CDR3: CASSLARETQYF

V: TRBV5-4
D: NA
CDR3: CASSDTGNYGYTF

V: TRBV15
D: NA
CDR3: CATSNRPPGEQFF

V: TRBV5-6
D: NA
CDR3: CASSLDRGSESFF

V: TRBV19
D: NA
CDR3: CASSPGQFRNEQFF

V: TRBV7-2
D: NA
CDR3: CASSLARYQPQHF

V: TRBV10-2
D: NA
CDR3: CASSAGAKGDTEAFF

V: TRBV7-3
D: NA
CDR3: CASSLLSRDTGELFF

V: TRBV4-3
D: NA
CDR3: CASSHSRGTGANVLTF

V: TRBV4-2
D: TRBD2
CDR3: CASSQYSGGSYEQYF

V: TRBV19
D: TRBD2
CDR3: CASSIGRTSGSPDTQYF

V: TRBV11-2
D: TRBD1
CDR3: CASSLTGAVNTEAFF

V: TRBV4-3
D: TRBD2
CDR3: CASSQVVPTSGDSYEQYF

V: TRBV2
D: TRBD2
CDR3: CASRLRLAGGNLNTGELFF

V: TRBV5-4
D: NA
CDR3: CASSLSQAIGNEQFF

V: TRBV19
D: NA
CDR3: CASNSGVSGNTIYF

V: TRBV10-3
D: NA
CDR3: CAASPGDIEQYF

V: TRBV7-9
D: NA
CDR3: CASSSSGASTDTQYF

V: TRBV11-3
D: NA
CDR3: CASSPIPGFEYTEAFF

V: TRBV7-9
D: NA
CDR3: CASSQSFGAQYF

V: TRBV11-2
D: NA
CDR3: CASSLVSVGKDTQYF

V: TRBV2
D: NA
CDR3: CASSEFGLGEKLFF

V: TRBV14
D: NA
CDR3: CASSRYNEQFF

V: TRBV19
D: NA
CDR3: CASSIAGITGANVLTF

V: TRBV18
D: NA
CDR3: CASSSAAPNYGYTF

V: TRBV5-1
D: TRBD2
CDR3: CASSLDGRAGEQYF

V: TRBV5-6
D: NA
CDR3: CASSFRGRGNTGELFF

V: TRBV6-6
D: NA
CDR3: CASSYQGMNQPQHF

V: TRBV7-9
D: TRBD2
CDR3: CASSLGSGGRSDTGELFF

V: TRBV7-2
D: NA
CDR3: CASSLRAQGSNYGYTF

V: TRBV6-5
D: NA
CDR3: CASSYGSETQYF

V: TRBV5-1
D: NA
CDR3: CASSLEGQGLNEQFF

V: TRBV27
D: TRBD1
CDR3: CASSTTGTGGWKTQYF